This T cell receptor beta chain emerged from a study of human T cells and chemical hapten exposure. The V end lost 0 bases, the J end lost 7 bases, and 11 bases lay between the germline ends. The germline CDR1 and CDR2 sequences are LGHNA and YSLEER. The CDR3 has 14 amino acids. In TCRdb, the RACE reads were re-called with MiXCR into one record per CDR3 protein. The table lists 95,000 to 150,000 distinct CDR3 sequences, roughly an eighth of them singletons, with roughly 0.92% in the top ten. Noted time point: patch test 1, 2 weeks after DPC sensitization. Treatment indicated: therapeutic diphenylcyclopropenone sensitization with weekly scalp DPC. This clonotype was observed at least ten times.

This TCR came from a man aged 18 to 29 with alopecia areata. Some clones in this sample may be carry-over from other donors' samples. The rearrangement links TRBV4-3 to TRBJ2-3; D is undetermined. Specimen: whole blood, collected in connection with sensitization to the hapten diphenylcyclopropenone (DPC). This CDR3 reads CASSQDTNTYTQYF. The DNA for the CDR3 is TGCGCCAGCAGCCAAGATACAAACACTTATACGCAGTATTTT.